One TCR beta chain is described in this entry. Collection of lesional scalp punch biopsies and peripheral blood was performed in alopecia areata patients. RNA was isolated and reverse transcribed to cDNA, the sequencing template. Sequencing was performed with immunoSEQ multiplex PCR; in TCRdb, only in-frame clones are kept and a portion is missing. The repertoire consists of about 8,900 clones, with 55% to 75% occurring once and the leading ten covering approximately 14%. These data belong to a study of CD8+ T cells in alopecia areata. The sequenced sample consisted of skin. The clonotype originates from a human donor with alopecia areata.

The CDR3, as DNA: TGTGCCAGCAGTTACGGGCGATTCTCTGGGGCCAACGTCCTGACTTTC. This codes for CASSYGRFSGANVLTF. This rearrangement joins TRBV6-5 to TRBJ2-6; no clear D gene. Germline V gene data show CDR1 as MNHEY and CDR2 as SVGAGI. V was pared by 2 bases and J by 0 bases, with 8 bases between. The CDR3 length is 16 residues.